This T cell receptor (beta chain) was sequenced during a study of control samples from healthy donors and cancer patients. Germline V gives CDR1 LGHNA, CDR2 YSLEER. The length of the CDR3 is 13 residues. The ends were cut back, 11 bases at V and 5 bases at J, with 19 bases in the middle. Libraries were prepared by immunoSEQ multiplex PCR; TCRdb keeps only in-frame clonotypes and omits some of them. The sample gives some 150,000 clones, around 94% of which show up once; approximately 15% is in the top ten. Sequenced material: PBMCs. This receptor was obtained from a man aged 55 to 69 with colorectal cancer. V and J are TRBV4-3 and TRBJ2-7; D may be TRBD1 (6 bases). The CDR3 spells CACPLYEGDEQYF. The CDR3, as DNA: TGCGCCTGCCCCTTATATGAGGGGGACGAGCAGTACTTC.